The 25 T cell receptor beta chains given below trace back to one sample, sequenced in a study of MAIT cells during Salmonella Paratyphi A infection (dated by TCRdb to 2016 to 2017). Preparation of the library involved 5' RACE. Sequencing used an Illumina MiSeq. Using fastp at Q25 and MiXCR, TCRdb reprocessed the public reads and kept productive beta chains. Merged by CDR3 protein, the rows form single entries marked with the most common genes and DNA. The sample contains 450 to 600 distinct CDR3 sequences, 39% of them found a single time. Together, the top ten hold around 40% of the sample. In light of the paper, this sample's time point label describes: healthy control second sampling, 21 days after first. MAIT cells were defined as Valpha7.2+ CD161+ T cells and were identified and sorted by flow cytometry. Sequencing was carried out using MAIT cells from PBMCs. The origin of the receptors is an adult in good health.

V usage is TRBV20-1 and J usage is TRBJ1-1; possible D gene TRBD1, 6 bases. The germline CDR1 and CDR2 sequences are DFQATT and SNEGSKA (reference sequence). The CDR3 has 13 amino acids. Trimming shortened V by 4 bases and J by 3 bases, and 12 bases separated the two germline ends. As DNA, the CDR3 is TGCAGTGCTAAGGGGGGCGCAGACACTGAAGCTTTCTTT. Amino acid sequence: CSAKGGADTEAFF.

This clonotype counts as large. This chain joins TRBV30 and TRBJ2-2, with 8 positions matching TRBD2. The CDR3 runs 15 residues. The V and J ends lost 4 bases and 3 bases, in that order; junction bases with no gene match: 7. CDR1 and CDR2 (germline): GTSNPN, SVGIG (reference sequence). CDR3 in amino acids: CAWTSGSRDTGELFF. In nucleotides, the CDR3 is TGTGCCTGGACTAGCGGGTCCCGGGACACCGGGGAGCTGTTTTTT.

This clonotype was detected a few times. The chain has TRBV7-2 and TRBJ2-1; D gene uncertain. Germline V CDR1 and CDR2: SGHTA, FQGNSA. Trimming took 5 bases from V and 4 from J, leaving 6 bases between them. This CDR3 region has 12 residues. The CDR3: CASSQTYNEQFF. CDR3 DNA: TGTGCCAGCAGCCAGACATACAATGAGCAGTTCTTC.

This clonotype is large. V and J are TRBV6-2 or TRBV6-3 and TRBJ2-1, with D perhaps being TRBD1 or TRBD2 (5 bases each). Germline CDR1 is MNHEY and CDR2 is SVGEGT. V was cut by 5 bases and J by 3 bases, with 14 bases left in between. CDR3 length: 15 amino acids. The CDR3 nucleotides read TGTGCCAGCAGTGACCGGGACGGAGACTACAATGAGCAGTTCTTC. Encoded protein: CASSDRDGDYNEQFF.

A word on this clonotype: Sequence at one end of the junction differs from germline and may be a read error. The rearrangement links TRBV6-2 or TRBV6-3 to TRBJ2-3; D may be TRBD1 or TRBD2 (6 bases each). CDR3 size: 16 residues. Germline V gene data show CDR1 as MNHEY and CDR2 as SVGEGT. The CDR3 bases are TGTGTCAGCAGTCCTACACGGGGGCGTGGGACAGATACGCAGTATTTT. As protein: CVSSPTRGRGTDTQYF.

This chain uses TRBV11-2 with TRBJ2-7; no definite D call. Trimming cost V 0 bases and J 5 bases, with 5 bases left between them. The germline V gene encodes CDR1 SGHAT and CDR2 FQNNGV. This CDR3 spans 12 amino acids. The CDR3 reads CASSLDNHEQYV. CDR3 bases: TGTGCCAGCAGCTTAGATAACCACGAGCAGTACGTC.

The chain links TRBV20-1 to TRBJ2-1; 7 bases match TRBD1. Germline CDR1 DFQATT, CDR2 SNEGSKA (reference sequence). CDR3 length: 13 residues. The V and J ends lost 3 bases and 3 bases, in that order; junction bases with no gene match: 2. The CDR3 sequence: CSASDRDYNEQFF. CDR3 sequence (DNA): TGCAGTGCTAGCGACAGGGACTACAATGAGCAGTTCTTC.

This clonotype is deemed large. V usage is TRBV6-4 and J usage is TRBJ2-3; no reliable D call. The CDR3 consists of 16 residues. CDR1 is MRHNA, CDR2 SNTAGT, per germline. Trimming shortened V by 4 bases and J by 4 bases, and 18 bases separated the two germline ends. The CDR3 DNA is TGTGCCAGCAGTGCTTCTGGCGGTGGTGGCGCAGATACGCAGTATTTT. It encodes CASSASGGGGADTQYF.

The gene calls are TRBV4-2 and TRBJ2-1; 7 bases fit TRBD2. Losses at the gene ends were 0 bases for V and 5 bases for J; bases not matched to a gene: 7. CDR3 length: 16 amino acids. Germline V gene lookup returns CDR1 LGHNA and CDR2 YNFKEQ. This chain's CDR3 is CASSQDAASGHNEQFF. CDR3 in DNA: TGTGCCAGCAGCCAAGATGCGGCTAGCGGCCACAATGAGCAGTTCTTC.

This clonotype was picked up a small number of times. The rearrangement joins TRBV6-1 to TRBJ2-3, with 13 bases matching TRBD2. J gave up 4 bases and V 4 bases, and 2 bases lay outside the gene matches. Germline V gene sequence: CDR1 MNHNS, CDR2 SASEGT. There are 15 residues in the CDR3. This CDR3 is CASSGLAGGPDTQYF. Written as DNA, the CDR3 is TGTGCCAGCAGTGGACTAGCGGGAGGACCAGATACGCAGTATTTT.

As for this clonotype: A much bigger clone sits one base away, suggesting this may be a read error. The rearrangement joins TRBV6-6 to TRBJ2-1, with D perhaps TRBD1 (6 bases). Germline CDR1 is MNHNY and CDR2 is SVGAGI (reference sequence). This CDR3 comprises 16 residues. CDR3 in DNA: TGTGGCAGCAGTACAACCCCGACAGGCCCCTACAATGAGCAGTTCTTC. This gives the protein CGSSTTPTGPYNEQFF.

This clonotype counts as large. The CDR3 here is CASSGTGSTDTQYF. In nucleotides, the CDR3 is TGTGCCAGCAGTGGGACAGGGAGTACAGATACGCAGTATTTT. V is TRBV6-4 and J is TRBJ2-3, with 8 bases that match TRBD1. CDR3 length equals 14 residues. Germline trimming cut 4 bases from V and 3 bases from J; bases unmatched to any gene: 3. Germline values: CDR1 MRHNA, CDR2 SNTAGT.

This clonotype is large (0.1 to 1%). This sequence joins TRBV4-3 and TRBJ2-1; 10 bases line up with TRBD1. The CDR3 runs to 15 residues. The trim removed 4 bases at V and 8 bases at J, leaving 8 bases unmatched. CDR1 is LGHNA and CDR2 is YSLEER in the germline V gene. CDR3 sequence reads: CASSRGTGETDEQFF. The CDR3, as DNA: TGCGCCAGCAGCCGCGGGACAGGGGAGACGGATGAGCAGTTCTTC.

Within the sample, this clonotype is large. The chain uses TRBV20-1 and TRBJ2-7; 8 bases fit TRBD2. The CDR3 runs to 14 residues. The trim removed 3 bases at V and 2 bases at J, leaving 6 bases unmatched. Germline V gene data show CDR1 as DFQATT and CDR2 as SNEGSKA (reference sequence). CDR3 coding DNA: TGCAGTGCTAGGACGGGAGGGGAAGCCTACGAGCAGTACTTC. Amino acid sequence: CSARTGGEAYEQYF.

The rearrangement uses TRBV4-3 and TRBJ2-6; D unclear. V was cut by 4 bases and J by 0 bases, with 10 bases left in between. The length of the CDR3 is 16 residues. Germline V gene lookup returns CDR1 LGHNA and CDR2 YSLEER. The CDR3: CASSPESGSGANVLTF. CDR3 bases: TGCGCCAGCAGCCCAGAGTCGGGCTCTGGGGCCAACGTCCTGACTTTC.

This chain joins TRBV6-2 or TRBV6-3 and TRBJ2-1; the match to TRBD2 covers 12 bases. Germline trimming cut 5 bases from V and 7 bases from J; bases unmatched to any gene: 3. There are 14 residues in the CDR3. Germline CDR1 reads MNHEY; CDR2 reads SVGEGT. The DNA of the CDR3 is TGTGCCAGCAGTCTAGCGGGAGGGCCAAATGAGCAGTTCTTC. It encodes CASSLAGGPNEQFF.

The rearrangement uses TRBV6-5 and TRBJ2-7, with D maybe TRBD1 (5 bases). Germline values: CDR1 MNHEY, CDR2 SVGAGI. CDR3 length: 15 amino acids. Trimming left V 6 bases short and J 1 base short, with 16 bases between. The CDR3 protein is CASSPLEGASYEQYF. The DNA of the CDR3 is TGTGCCAGCAGCCCCTTAGAAGGGGCTTCCTACGAGCAGTACTTC.

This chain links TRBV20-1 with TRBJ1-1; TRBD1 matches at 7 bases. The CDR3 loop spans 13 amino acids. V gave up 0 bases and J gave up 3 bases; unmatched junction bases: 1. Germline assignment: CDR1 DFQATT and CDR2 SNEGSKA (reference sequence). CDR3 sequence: CSARDTGDTEAFF. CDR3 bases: TGCAGTGCTAGAGATACAGGGGACACTGAAGCTTTCTTT.

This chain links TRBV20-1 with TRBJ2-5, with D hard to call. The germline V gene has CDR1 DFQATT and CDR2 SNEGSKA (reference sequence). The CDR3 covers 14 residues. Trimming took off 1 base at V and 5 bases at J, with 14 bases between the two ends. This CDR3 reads CSARGGRATETQYF. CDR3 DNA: TGCAGTGCTAGAGGCGGCCGGGCGACGGAGACCCAGTACTTC.

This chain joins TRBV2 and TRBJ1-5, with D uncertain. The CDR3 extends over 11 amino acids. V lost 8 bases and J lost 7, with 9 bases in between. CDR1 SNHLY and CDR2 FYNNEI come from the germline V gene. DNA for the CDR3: TGTGCCAGCGGGAATTACCAGCCCCAGCATTTT. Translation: CASGNYQPQHF. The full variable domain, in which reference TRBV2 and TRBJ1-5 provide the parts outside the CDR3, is EPEVTQTPSHQVTQMGQEVILRCVPISNHLYFYWYRQILGQKVEFLVSFYNNEISEKSEIFDDQFSVERPDGSNFTLKIRSTKLEDSAMYFCASGNYQPQHFGDGTRLSIL.

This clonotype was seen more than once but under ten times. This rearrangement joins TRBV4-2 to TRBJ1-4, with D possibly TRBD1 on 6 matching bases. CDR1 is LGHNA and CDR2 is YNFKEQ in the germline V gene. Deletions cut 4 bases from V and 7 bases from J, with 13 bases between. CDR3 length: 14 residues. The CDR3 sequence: CASSPGGASEKLFF. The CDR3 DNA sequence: TGTGCCAGCAGCCCCGGGGGCGCCAGTGAAAAACTGTTTTTT.

The CDR3 sequence is CASSEAAGGEQPQHF. CDR3 DNA sequence: TGTGCCAGCAGTGAAGCGGCTGGGGGGGAACAGCCCCAGCATTTT. The chain employs TRBV6-1 and TRBJ1-5, with TRBD1 as a possible D gene (5 bases). V was trimmed by 0 bases and J by 7 bases, leaving 13 bases between them. This CDR3 region has 15 residues. CDR1 and CDR2 (germline): MNHNS, SASEGT.

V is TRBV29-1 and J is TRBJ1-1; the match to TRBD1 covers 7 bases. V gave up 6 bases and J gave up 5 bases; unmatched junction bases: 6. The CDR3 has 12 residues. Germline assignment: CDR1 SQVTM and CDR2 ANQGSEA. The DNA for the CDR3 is TGCAGCGTGCGACAGGGAGAAACTGAAGCTTTCTTT. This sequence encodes CSVRQGETEAFF.

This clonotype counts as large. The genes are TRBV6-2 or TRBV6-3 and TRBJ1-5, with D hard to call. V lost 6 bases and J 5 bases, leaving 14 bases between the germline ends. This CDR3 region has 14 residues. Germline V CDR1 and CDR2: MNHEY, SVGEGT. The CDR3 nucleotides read TGTGCCAGCAGCCCCGACCCAGAGCATCAGCCCCAGCATTTT. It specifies CASSPDPEHQPQHF.

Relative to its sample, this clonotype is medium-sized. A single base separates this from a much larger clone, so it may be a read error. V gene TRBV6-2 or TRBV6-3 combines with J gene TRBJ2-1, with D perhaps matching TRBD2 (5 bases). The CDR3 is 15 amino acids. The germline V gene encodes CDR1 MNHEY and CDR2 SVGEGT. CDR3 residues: CASSYEGSGYDEQFF. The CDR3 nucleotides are TGTGCCAGCAGTTACGAGGGATCCGGCTACGATGAGCAGTTCTTC.